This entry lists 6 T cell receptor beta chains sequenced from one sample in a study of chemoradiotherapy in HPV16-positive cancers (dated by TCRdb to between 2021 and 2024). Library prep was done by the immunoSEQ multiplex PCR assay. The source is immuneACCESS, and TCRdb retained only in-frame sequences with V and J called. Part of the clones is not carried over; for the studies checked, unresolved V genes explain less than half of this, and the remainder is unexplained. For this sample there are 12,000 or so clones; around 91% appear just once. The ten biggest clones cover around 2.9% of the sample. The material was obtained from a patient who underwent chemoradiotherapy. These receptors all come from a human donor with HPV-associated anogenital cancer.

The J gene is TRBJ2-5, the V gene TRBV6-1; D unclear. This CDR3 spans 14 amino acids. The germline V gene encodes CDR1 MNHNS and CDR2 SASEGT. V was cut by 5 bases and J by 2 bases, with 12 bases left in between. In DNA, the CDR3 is TGTGCCAGCAGTCGCGGACGGAGACAAGAGACCCAGTACTTC. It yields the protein CASSRGRRQETQYF.

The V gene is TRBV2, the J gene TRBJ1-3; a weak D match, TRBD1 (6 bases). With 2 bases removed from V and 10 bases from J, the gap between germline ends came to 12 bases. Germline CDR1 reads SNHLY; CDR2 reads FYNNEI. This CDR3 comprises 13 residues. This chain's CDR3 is CASSETLDRTIYF. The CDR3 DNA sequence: TGTGCCAGCAGTGAAACCCTGGACAGAACCATATATTTT.

CDR3 sequence reads: CASTKWSGIEQFF. The CDR3 nucleotides are TGTGCCAGCACTAAGTGGTCAGGAATTGAGCAGTTCTTC. V usage is TRBV2 and J usage is TRBJ2-1; D is undetermined. The CDR3 loop spans 13 amino acids. V was clipped by 7 bases and J by 9 bases, with 16 bases between them. CDR1 is SNHLY, CDR2 FYNNEI, per germline.

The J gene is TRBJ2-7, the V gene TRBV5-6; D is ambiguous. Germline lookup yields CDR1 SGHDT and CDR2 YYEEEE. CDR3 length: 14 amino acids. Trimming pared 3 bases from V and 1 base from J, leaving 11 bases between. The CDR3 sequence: CASSSPLVSYEQYF. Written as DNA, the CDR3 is TGTGCCAGCAGCTCCCCACTGGTTTCCTACGAGCAGTACTTC.

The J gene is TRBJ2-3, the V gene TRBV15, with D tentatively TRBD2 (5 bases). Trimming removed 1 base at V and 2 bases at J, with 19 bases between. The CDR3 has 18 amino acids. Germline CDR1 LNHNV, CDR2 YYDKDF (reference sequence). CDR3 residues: CATSRAPGRPTPTDTQYF. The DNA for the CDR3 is TGTGCCACCAGCAGAGCCCCGGGGAGACCCACACCCACAGATACGCAGTATTTT.

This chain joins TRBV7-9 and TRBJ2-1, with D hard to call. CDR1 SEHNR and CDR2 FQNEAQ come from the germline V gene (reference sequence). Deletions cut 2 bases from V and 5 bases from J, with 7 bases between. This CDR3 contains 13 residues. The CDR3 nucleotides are TGTGCCAGCAGCTTACACAGCAACAATGAGCAGTTCTTC. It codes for CASSLHSNNEQFF.